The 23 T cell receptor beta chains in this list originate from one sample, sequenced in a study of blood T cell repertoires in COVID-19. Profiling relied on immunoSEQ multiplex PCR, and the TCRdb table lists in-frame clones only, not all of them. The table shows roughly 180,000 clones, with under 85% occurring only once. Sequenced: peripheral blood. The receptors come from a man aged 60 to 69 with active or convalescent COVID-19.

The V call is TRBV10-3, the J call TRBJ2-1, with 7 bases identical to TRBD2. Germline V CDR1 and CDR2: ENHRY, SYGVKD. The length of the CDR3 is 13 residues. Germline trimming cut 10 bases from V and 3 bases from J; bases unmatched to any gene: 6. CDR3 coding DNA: TGTGCCACCTCCGGGACTAACTACAATGAGCAGTTCTTC. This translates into CATSGTNYNEQFF.

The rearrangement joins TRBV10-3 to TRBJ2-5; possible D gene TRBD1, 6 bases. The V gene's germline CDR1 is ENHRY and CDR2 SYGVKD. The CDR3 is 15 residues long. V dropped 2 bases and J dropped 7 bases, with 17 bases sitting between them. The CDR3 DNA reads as TGTGCCATCAGTGAGAGGGGGACGGCCGGAGCGACCCAGTACTTC. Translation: CAISERGTAGATQYF.

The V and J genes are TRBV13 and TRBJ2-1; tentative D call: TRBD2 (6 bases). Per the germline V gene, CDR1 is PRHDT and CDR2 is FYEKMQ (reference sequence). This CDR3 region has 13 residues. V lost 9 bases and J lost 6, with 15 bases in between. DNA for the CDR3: TGTGCCAGTTCCTCCGGACTACGCAATGAGCAGTTCTTC. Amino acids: CASSSGLRNEQFF.

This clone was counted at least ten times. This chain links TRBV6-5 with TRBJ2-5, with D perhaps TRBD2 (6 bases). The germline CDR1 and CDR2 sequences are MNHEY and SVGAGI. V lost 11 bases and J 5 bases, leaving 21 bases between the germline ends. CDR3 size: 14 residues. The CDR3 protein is CAGGAGRGWETQYF. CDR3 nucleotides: TGTGCCGGCGGGGCCGGGAGAGGTTGGGAGACCCAGTACTTC.

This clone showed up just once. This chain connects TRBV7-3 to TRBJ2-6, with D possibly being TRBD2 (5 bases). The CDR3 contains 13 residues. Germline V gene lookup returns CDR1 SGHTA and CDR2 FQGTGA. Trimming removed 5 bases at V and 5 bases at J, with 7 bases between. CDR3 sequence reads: CASSQRRANVLTF. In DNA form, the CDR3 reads TGTGCCAGCAGCCAGCGGCGGGCCAACGTCCTGACTTTC.

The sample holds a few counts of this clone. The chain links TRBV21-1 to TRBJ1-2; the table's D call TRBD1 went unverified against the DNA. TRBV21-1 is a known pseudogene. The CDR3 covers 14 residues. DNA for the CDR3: TGTGCCAGCAGCAATTTGACAGGGCCCAGCGGCTACACCTTC. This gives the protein CASSNLTGPSGYTF.

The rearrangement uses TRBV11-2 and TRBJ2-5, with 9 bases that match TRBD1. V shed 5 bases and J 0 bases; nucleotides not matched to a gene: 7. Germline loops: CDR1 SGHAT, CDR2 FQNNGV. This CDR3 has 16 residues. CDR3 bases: TGTGCCAGCAGCCGGACAGGGGCAAAGTACCAAGAGACCCAGTACTTC. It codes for CASSRTGAKYQETQYF. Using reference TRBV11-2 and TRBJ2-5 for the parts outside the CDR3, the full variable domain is EAGVAQSPRYKIIEKRQSVAFWCNPISGHATLYWYQQILGQGPKLLIQFQNNGVVDDSQLPKDRFSAERLKGVDSTLKIQPAKLEDSAVYLCASSRTGAKYQETQYFGPGTRLLVL.

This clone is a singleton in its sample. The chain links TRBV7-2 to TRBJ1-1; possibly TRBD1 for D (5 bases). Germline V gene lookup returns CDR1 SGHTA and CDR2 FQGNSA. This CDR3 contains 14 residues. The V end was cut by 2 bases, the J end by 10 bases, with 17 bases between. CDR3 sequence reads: CASSLPEGYFGAFF. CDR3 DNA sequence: TGTGCCAGCAGCTTACCGGAGGGGTATTTTGGAGCTTTCTTT.

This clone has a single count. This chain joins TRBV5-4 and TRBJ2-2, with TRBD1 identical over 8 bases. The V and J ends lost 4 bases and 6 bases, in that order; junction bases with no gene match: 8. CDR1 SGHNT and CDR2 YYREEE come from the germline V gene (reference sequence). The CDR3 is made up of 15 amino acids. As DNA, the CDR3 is TGTGCCAGCAGCGACCGGGGACAGGAATCCGGGGAGCTGTTTTTT. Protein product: CASSDRGQESGELFF.

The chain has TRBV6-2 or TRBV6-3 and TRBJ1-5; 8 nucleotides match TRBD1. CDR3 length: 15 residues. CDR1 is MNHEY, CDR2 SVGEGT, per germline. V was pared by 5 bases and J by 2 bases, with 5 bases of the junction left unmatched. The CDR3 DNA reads TGTGCCAGCAGTCGACAGGGGCCTGGCAATCAGCCCCAGCATTTT. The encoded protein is CASSRQGPGNQPQHF.

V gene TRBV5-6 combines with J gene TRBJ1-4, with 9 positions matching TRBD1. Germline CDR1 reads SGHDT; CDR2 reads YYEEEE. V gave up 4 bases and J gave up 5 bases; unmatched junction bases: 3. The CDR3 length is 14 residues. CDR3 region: CASSTGQGNEKLFF. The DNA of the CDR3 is TGTGCCAGCAGCACAGGACAGGGGAATGAAAAACTGTTTTTT.

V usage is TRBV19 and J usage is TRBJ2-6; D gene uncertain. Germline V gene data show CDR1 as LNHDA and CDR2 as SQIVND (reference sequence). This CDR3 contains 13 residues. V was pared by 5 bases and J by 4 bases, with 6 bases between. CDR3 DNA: TGTGCCAGTAGTCCGACAGGGGCCAACGTCCTGACTTTC. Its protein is CASSPTGANVLTF.

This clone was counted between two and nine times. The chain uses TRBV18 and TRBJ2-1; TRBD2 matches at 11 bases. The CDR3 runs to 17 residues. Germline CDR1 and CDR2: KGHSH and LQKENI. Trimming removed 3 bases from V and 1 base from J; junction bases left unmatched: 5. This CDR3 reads CASSPLAGGISYNEQFF. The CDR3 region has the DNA TGTGCCAGCTCACCTTTAGCGGGAGGGATATCCTACAATGAGCAGTTCTTC.

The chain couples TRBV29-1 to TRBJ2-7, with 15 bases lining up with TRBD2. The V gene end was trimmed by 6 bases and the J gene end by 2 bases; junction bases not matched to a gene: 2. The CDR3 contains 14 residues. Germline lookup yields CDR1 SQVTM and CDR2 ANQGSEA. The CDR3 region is CSVRTSGRAYEQYF. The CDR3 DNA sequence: TGCAGCGTCCGGACTAGCGGGAGGGCCTACGAGCAGTACTTC.

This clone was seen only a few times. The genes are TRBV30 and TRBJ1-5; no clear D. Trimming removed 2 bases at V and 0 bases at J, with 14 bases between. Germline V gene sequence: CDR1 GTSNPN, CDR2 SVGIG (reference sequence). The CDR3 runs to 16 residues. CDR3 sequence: CAWSHPQTNSNQPQHF. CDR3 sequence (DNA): TGTGCCTGGAGTCACCCCCAGACAAATAGCAATCAGCCCCAGCATTTT.

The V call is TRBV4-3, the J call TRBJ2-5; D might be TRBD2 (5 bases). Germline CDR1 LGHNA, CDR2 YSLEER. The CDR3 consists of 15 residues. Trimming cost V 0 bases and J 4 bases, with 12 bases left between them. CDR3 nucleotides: TGCGCCAGCAGCCAAGATCAGGAGGTTTCAGAGACCCAGTACTTC. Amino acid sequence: CASSQDQEVSETQYF.

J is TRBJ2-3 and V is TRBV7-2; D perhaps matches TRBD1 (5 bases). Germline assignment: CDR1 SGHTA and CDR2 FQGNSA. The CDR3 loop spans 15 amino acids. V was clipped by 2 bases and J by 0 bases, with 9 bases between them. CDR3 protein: CASSLQGQSTDTQYF. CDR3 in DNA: TGTGCCAGCAGCTTACAGGGCCAGAGCACAGATACGCAGTATTTT.

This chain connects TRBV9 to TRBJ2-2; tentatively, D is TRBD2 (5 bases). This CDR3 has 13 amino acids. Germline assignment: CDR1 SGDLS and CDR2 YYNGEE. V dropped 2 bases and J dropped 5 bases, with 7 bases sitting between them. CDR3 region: CASSVGGTGELFF. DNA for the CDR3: TGTGCCAGCAGCGTCGGAGGAACCGGGGAGCTGTTTTTT. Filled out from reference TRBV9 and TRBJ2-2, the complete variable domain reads DSGVTQTPKHLITATGQRVTLRCSPRSGDLSVYWYQQSLDQGLQFLIQYYNGEERAKGNILERFSAQQFPDLHSELNLSSLELGDSALYFCASSVGGTGELFFGEGSRLTVL.

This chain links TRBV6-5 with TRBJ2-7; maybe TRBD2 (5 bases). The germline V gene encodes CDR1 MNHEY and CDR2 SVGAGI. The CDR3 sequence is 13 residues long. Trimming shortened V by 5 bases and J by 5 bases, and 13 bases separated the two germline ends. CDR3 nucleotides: TGTGCCAGCAGTACTAGAACCTTAGACGAGCAGTACTTC. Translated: CASSTRTLDEQYF.

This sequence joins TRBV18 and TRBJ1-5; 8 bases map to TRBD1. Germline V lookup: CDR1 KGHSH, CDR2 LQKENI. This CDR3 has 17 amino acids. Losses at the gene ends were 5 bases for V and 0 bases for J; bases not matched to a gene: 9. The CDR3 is CASSSDREKASNQPQHF. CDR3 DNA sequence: TGTGCCAGCTCATCGGACAGGGAAAAAGCTAGCAATCAGCCCCAGCATTTT.

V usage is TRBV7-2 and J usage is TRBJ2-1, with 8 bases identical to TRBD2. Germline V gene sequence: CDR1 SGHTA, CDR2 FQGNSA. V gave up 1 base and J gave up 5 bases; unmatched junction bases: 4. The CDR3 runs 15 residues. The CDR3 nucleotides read TGTGCCAGCAGCTTAGACAGCGGGAGCCACAATGAGCAGTTCTTC. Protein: CASSLDSGSHNEQFF.

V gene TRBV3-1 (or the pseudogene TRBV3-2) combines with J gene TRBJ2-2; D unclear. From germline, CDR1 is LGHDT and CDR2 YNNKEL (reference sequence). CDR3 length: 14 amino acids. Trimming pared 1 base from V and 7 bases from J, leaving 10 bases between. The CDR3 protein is CASSQASRHGELFF. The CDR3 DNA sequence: TGTGCCAGCAGCCAAGCTTCGCGGCACGGGGAGCTGTTTTTT.

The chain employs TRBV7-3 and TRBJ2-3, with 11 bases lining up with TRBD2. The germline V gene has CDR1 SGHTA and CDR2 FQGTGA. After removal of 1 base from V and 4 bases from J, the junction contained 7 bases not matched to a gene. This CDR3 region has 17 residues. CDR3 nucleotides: TGTGCCAGCAGCTTAAATAGCGGGAGGGCCGTGGCAGATACGCAGTATTTT. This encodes CASSLNSGRAVADTQYF.